The next 12 T cell receptor beta chains were all read from a single sample in a study of neurological immune-mediated disorders. TCRdb reprocessed the 5' RACE reads via MiXCR and lists one record per CDR3 protein. The repertoire holds some 35,000 distinct CDR3 sequences, with 11% as singletons. Sequencing input: CD4+ T cells from blood. The receptors were sampled from a woman aged 25 to 45 with HTLV-1-associated myelopathy (HAM/TSP).

Ten or more counts support this clonotype. This chain joins TRBV12-3 or TRBV12-4 and TRBJ2-3, with D perhaps TRBD2 (7 bases). Trimming left V 0 bases short and J 5 bases short, with 12 bases between. The CDR3 runs to 15 residues. The CDR3 DNA follows: TGTGCCAGCAGTTTAGCGGGGGGGCGGCAAGATACGCAGTATTTT. It translates to CASSLAGGRQDTQYF.

This clonotype has a handful of counts. The J gene is TRBJ2-2, the V gene TRBV6-5; TRBD1 matches 9 bases. V lost 7 bases to trimming and J lost 5 bases; unmatched junction nucleotides: 5. This CDR3 has 14 residues. Germline CDR1 is MNHEY and CDR2 is SVGAGI. The DNA for the CDR3 is TGTGCCAGCATGGGACAGGGAGGAACCGGGGAGCTGTTTTTT. It yields the protein CASMGQGGTGELFF.

This clonotype was found many times. The chain combines TRBV5-1 with TRBJ1-4; D is unclear. CDR3 length: 13 residues. Per the germline V gene, CDR1 is SGHRS and CDR2 is YFSETQ. The V end lost 4 bases, the J end lost 8 bases, and 12 bases lay between the germline ends. The CDR3 here is CASSLSPSEKLFF. The CDR3 DNA follows: TGCGCCAGCAGCCTCTCGCCTTCGGAAAAACTGTTTTTT.

This clonotype was seen many times. Here the CDR3 reads CASSLDRVWGEQYF. The CDR3 coding sequence is TGTGCCAGCAGCTTGGACAGGGTTTGGGGGGAGCAGTACTTC. This chain uses TRBV5-6 with TRBJ2-7; tentative D call: TRBD1 (6 bases). V shed 0 bases and J shed 7 bases, with 14 bases lying between them. Germline assignment: CDR1 SGHDT and CDR2 YYEEEE. This CDR3 contains 14 residues.

This clonotype was counted at least ten times. V is TRBV12-3 or TRBV12-4 and J is TRBJ1-6; 8 bases align to TRBD1. The CDR3 is made up of 17 amino acids. Losses at the gene ends were 5 bases for V and 3 bases for J; bases not matched to a gene: 9. CDR3 nucleotides: TGTGCCAGCAGTCAGGTGACAGGGGAAAACTATAATTCACCCCTCCACTTT. It is translated as CASSQVTGENYNSPLHF.

This clonotype occurred a few times. The genes are TRBV7-9 and TRBJ1-4; D gene ambiguous. The germline V gene has CDR1 SEHNR and CDR2 FQNEAQ (reference sequence). The CDR3 consists of 13 residues. The V end lost 5 bases, the J end lost 8 bases, and 12 bases lay between the germline ends. The CDR3 reads CASSEQGNEKLFF. The CDR3 nucleotides are TGTGCCAGCAGCGAACAAGGGAACGAAAAACTGTTTTTT.

This clonotype has ten or more counts. V gene TRBV5-4 combines with J gene TRBJ2-6; weak D call: TRBD1 (6 bases). The germline V gene encodes CDR1 SGHNT and CDR2 YYREEE (reference sequence). V dropped 4 bases and J dropped 1 base, with 18 bases sitting between them. The length of the CDR3 is 18 residues. The CDR3 coding sequence is TGTGCCAGCAGCATGGGACACCCTGGTACTTCTGGGGCCAACGTCCTGACTTTC. Translated: CASSMGHPGTSGANVLTF.

This clonotype was detected ten times or more. The CDR3 DNA reads as TGCAGTGCTAGAGATCGTAACGGGGAGCTGTTTTTT. Translating gives CSARDRNGELFF. The chain uses TRBV20-1 and TRBJ2-2, with no clear D. Trimming removed 0 bases from V and 7 bases from J, with 6 bases in between. From germline, CDR1 is DFQATT and CDR2 SNEGSKA (reference sequence). The CDR3 length is 12 residues.

This clonotype was observed at least ten times. This chain joins TRBV5-1 and TRBJ1-1, with D possibly TRBD1 on 6 matching bases. With 3 bases removed from V and 1 base from J, the gap between germline ends came to 16 bases. The CDR3 spans 16 residues. CDR1 SGHRS and CDR2 YFSETQ come from the germline V gene. In nucleotides, the CDR3 is TGCGCCAGCAGCTGGGGCGGCGGGGGCAGGAACACTGAAGCTTTCTTT. Residues: CASSWGGGGRNTEAFF.

There are many counts of this clonotype. CDR3: CAISEPGRGSEAFF. CDR3 in DNA: TGTGCCATCAGTGAGCCTGGAAGGGGGAGTGAAGCTTTCTTT. The V call is TRBV10-3, the J call TRBJ1-1; possibly TRBD1 for D (6 bases). CDR3 size: 14 residues. Germline V gene lookup returns CDR1 ENHRY and CDR2 SYGVKD. Between the trimmed V and J ends, which lost 2 bases and 7 bases, there was a span of 14 bases.

This clonotype was observed at least ten times. The V call is TRBV5-1, the J call TRBJ2-2, with a possible D match to TRBD2 (6 bases). This CDR3 contains 18 residues. Per the germline V gene, CDR1 is SGHRS and CDR2 is YFSETQ. The V gene lost 0 bases and the J gene lost 4 bases, with 19 bases spanning the gap. The CDR3 protein is CASSLGPERIGGTGELFF. CDR3 nucleotides: TGCGCCAGCAGCTTGGGGCCCGAGAGGATCGGGGGCACCGGGGAGCTGTTTTTT.

This clonotype showed up many times. The CDR3 sequence is CASSSPGQSYEQYF. CDR3 DNA sequence: TGTGCCAGCAGCTCCCCGGGACAGTCCTACGAGCAGTACTTC. The chain is built from TRBV7-9 and TRBJ2-7; 7 nucleotides line up with TRBD1. The germline V gene encodes CDR1 SEHNR and CDR2 FQNEAQ (reference sequence). V lost 4 bases, J lost 1 base, and 4 bases stayed unmatched. The CDR3 is made up of 14 amino acids. The full variable domain, rest sourced from reference TRBV7-9 and TRBJ2-7, is DTGVSQNPRHKITKRGQNVTFRCDPISEHNRLYWYRQTLGQGPEFLTYFQNEAQLEKSRLLSDRFSAERPKGSFSTLEIQRTEQGDSAMYLCASSSPGQSYEQYFGPGTRLTVT.